This entry concerns a single T cell receptor (beta chain). This sample is drawn from a study of blood T cell repertoires in COVID-19. The V gene's germline CDR1 is SNHLY and CDR2 FYNNEI. The CDR3 length is 14 residues. V trimming: 6 bases; J trimming: 4 bases; junction bases outside the gene matches: 8. Assay used: immunoSEQ multiplex PCR; TCRdb lists only in-frame clones, some missing. The data show about 190,000 clones, with more than 75% seen just once and less than 20% held by the top ten. Sequenced: PBMCs or T cells enriched from blood (not recorded which). The genes are TRBV2 and TRBJ1-1, with 7 bases lining up with TRBD1. The clonotype originates from a woman in her 50s with acute COVID-19. CDR3 sequence: CASRTDRAGTEAFF. The DNA of the CDR3 is TGTGCCAGCAGGACAGACAGGGCCGGCACTGAAGCTTTCTTT.